The rows below give T cell receptor beta chains drawn from one sample of a study of blood T cells in healthy people across ages. Via MiXCR, TCRdb re-called the 5' RACE reads, giving one row per CDR3 protein. The sample holds 850,000 to 1,100,000 distinct CDR3 sequences; under 40% are singletons and the top ten take over 10%. The sample consisted of blood. These TCRs come from a man aged 18-30 years in good health. Each CDR3 is given with its conserved first and last residue. Each record gives: clone size, V gene, J gene, CDR3 length, CDR3 protein. Rows may omit the clone size; those that give it use once, few, many or a size class.

.,TRBV4-3,TRBJ2-2,15,CTSSQGGPGTGELFF
few,TRBV20-1,TRBJ1-2,13,CSAGGTGKDGYTF
.,TRBV12-3/TRBV12-4,TRBJ1-1,15,CASAYWLTANTEAFF
.,TRBV6-5,TRBJ1-1,16,CASSRAATGGDTEAFF
few,TRBV27,TRBJ2-1,18,CASSLMGVRGSTYNEQFF
many,TRBV18,TRBJ1-2,14,CASSPSGQGYGYTF
.,TRBV29-1,TRBJ2-1,14,CSVVPQILYNEQFF
few,TRBV7-2,TRBJ2-5,11,CASSLRETRYF
.,TRBV29-1,TRBJ2-2,14,CSVAEGLSTGELFF
.,TRBV7-2,TRBJ2-1,15,CASSGGTTSYNEQFF
.,TRBV2,TRBJ2-5,14,CASSELSYRETQYF
few,TRBV28,TRBJ1-4,13,CASRGQGEEKLFF
many,TRBV9,TRBJ2-1,19,CASSVTRGLFLGSYNEQFF
.,TRBV20-1,TRBJ2-7,15,CSARDPLEPSYEQYF
.,TRBV6-2/TRBV6-3,TRBJ1-6,14,CASTYTGGNSPLHF
.,TRBV20-1,TRBJ1-4,12,CSAKTENEKLFF
.,TRBV4-2,TRBJ1-6,14,CASSQGRVNSPLHF
.,TRBV2,.,14,CASSEGGIYNEQYF
.,TRBV2,TRBJ2-1,15,CASSENSGTYNEQFF
few,TRBV7-9,TRBJ1-1,15,CASSVGQVKNTEAFF
.,TRBV7-9,TRBJ1-2,13,CASNKGFAYGYTF
.,TRBV4-1,TRBJ1-2,14,CASSQGGIGYGYTF
many,TRBV20-1,TRBJ2-3,15,CSARDLVGSTDTQYF
few,TRBV12-3/TRBV12-4,TRBJ2-1,13,CASSSLGSREQFF
once,TRBV3-1,TRBJ2-5,13,CASSQSVEETQYF
.,TRBV20-1,TRBJ2-3,16,CSALRGGAISTDTQYF
.,TRBV29-1,TRBJ2-5,16,CSVRSPSGGVQETQYF
.,TRBV10-3,TRBJ2-3,16,CATSESNRVIADTQYF
.,TRBV30,TRBJ2-3,14,CAWSQLSGTDTQYF